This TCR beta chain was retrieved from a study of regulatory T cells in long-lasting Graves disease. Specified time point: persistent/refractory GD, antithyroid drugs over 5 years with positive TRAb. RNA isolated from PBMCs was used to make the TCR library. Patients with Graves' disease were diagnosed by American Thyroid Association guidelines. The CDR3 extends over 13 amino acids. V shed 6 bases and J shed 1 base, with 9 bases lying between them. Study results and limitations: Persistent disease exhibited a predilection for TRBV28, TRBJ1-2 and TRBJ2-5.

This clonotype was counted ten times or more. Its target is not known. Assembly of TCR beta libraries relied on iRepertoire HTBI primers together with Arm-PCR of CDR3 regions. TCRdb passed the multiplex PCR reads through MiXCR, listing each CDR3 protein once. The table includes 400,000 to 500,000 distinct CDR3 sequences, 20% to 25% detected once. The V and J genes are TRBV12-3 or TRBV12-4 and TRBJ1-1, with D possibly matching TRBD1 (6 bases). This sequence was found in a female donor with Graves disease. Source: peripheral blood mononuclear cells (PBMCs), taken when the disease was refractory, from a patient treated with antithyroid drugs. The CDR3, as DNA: TGTGCCAGCAGGTTACAGGGGAACACTGAAGCTTTCTTT. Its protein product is CASRLQGNTEAFF.